A selection of T cell receptor beta chains follows, all from one sample in a study of blood T cell repertoires in COVID-19. This table comes from immunoSEQ multiplex PCR, and its TCRdb copy is limited to in-frame clones, with some not included. The table includes around 100,000 clones, roughly 85% detected once. The sequenced sample was peripheral blood. These receptors all stem from a man aged 45 to 65 in a cohort sampled during active COVID-19. CDR3s include the opening cysteine and the closing phenylalanine or tryptophan. D genes are given only for firm matches. The size entry is marked missing in some rows and otherwise reads once, few, many or a size class.

abundance: NA; v_gene: TRBV7-6; j_gene: TRBJ2-3; d_gene: TRBD2; CDR3nt: TGTGCCAGCAGCTTGGGTAGCGGGGGGGCGATAGATACGCAGTATTTT; CDR3aa: CASSLGSGGAIDTQYF
abundance: NA; v_gene: TRBV5-6; j_gene: TRBJ1-1; d_gene: NA; CDR3nt: TGTGCCAGCAGCTTGGTTGGCGGGGGCCAAGATGAAGCTTTCTTT; CDR3aa: CASSLVGGGQDEAFF
abundance: NA; v_gene: TRBV3-1/TRBV3-2; j_gene: TRBJ1-1; d_gene: NA; CDR3nt: TGTGCCAGCAGCCAAGACACAGGAGTTAACACTGAAGCTTTCTTT; CDR3aa: CASSQDTGVNTEAFF
abundance: NA; v_gene: TRBV4-3; j_gene: TRBJ1-1; d_gene: NA; CDR3nt: TGCGCCAGCAGCCAGGATCAATGGGAGGGCGGGGGCACTGAAGCTTTCTTT; CDR3aa: CASSQDQWEGGGTEAFF
abundance: NA; v_gene: TRBV28; j_gene: TRBJ1-5; d_gene: NA; CDR3nt: TGTGCCAGCATTCTTCGATCGGCAGGGGCCAGTAATCAGCCCCAGCATTTT; CDR3aa: CASILRSAGASNQPQHF
abundance: once; v_gene: TRBV28; j_gene: TRBJ1-2; d_gene: TRBD1; CDR3nt: TGTGCCATCTATAAATCCGGACAGGGCATCTCTCGGGGCTACACCTTC; CDR3aa: CAIYKSGQGISRGYTF
abundance: NA; v_gene: TRBV28; j_gene: TRBJ2-1; d_gene: TRBD1; CDR3nt: TGTGCCAGCATCCCAGGGGGCCGAAACAATGAGCAGTTCTTC; CDR3aa: CASIPGGRNNEQFF
abundance: NA; v_gene: TRBV9; j_gene: TRBJ2-2; d_gene: TRBD2; CDR3nt: TGTGCCAGCAGCGTAGTATCGAGGCTAGCGGGGGACTATACCGGGGAGCTGTTTTTT; CDR3aa: CASSVVSRLAGDYTGELFF
abundance: NA; v_gene: TRBV6-5; j_gene: TRBJ2-3; d_gene: TRBD2; CDR3nt: TGTGCCAGCAGACGGGGGGGCCTTGAAGATACGCAGTATTTT; CDR3aa: CASRRGGLEDTQYF
abundance: NA; v_gene: TRBV11-2; j_gene: TRBJ2-5; d_gene: TRBD2; CDR3nt: TGTGCCAGCAGCTTAAAGATCGGCCGGGGGGGCCTGGAGACCCAGTACTTC; CDR3aa: CASSLKIGRGGLETQYF
abundance: NA; v_gene: TRBV2; j_gene: TRBJ1-1; d_gene: NA; CDR3nt: TGTGCCAGCAGTGGGGTCGGGGGTACCCGAGGCACTGAAGCTTTCTTT; CDR3aa: CASSGVGGTRGTEAFF
abundance: NA; v_gene: TRBV7-8; j_gene: TRBJ1-1; d_gene: TRBD1; CDR3nt: TGTGCCAGCAGCTCGGGACAGTTGAACACTGAAGCTTTCTTT; CDR3aa: CASSSGQLNTEAFF
abundance: once; v_gene: TRBV12-5; j_gene: TRBJ2-5; d_gene: NA; CDR3nt: TGTGCTAGTGGCTACAGTAGTACGGAGACCCAGTACTTC; CDR3aa: CASGYSSTETQYF
abundance: NA; v_gene: TRBV9; j_gene: TRBJ1-2; d_gene: NA; CDR3nt: TGTGCCAGCAGCGTAGACGGGACATATGGCTACACCTTC; CDR3aa: CASSVDGTYGYTF
abundance: once; v_gene: TRBV2; j_gene: TRBJ2-1; d_gene: NA; CDR3nt: TGTGCCAGCAACCTAGGATTCAATGAGCAGTTCTTC; CDR3aa: CASNLGFNEQFF
abundance: NA; v_gene: TRBV18; j_gene: TRBJ2-5; d_gene: TRBD2; CDR3nt: TGTGCCAGCTCACCGCCTAGCGGGGGCCTATTTCAAGAGACCCAGTACTTC; CDR3aa: CASSPPSGGLFQETQYF
abundance: NA; v_gene: TRBV7-7; j_gene: TRBJ1-1; d_gene: NA; CDR3nt: TGTGCTAGCAGACCCTTGTTGGTTGGGGGGTTGAACACTGAAGCTTTCTTT; CDR3aa: CASRPLLVGGLNTEAFF
abundance: NA; v_gene: TRBV4-1; j_gene: TRBJ1-5; d_gene: TRBD1; CDR3nt: TGCGCCAGCAGCCAATGGGACAGTCCGGATCAGCCCCAGCATTTT; CDR3aa: CASSQWDSPDQPQHF
abundance: NA; v_gene: TRBV28; j_gene: TRBJ1-5; d_gene: NA; CDR3nt: TGTGCCAGCAGTTCTCCCGGGGTGGGATACAGCAATCAGCCCCAGCATTTT; CDR3aa: CASSSPGVGYSNQPQHF
abundance: NA; v_gene: TRBV12-5; j_gene: TRBJ1-2; d_gene: TRBD1; CDR3nt: TGTGCTAGTGGTTTGGTGAGGACAGGGGTTCCATATGGCTACACCTTC; CDR3aa: CASGLVRTGVPYGYTF
abundance: NA; v_gene: TRBV4-2; j_gene: TRBJ2-3; d_gene: NA; CDR3nt: TGTGCCAGCAGCCAAGGTACAGGCCGCACAGATACGCAGTATTTT; CDR3aa: CASSQGTGRTDTQYF
abundance: NA; v_gene: TRBV2; j_gene: TRBJ1-2; d_gene: NA; CDR3nt: TGTGCCAGCAGTGAACAGGGGCAAGCTTTGCGGGGCTACACCTTC; CDR3aa: CASSEQGQALRGYTF
abundance: NA; v_gene: TRBV24-1; j_gene: TRBJ2-2; d_gene: TRBD1; CDR3nt: TGTGCCACTACCGGGACAGGTGGAACCGGGGAGCTGTTTTTT; CDR3aa: CATTGTGGTGELFF
abundance: few; v_gene: TRBV5-5; j_gene: TRBJ1-1; d_gene: NA; CDR3nt: TGTGCCAGCAGCCCGGCGGGGTGGGCACAACCGAACACTGAAGCTTTCTTT; CDR3aa: CASSPAGWAQPNTEAFF
abundance: NA; v_gene: TRBV19; j_gene: TRBJ1-6; d_gene: NA; CDR3nt: TGTGCCAGTAGTTCTCAAAGAGGGACATCTTATTCACCCCTCCACTTT; CDR3aa: CASSSQRGTSYSPLHF
abundance: NA; v_gene: TRBV2; j_gene: TRBJ1-1; d_gene: NA; CDR3nt: TGTGCCAGCGGGCAGGACACTGAAGCTTTCTTT; CDR3aa: CASGQDTEAFF
abundance: NA; v_gene: TRBV28; j_gene: TRBJ1-1; d_gene: TRBD1; CDR3nt: TGTGCCAGCATTCGAGGGACAGCGGGCACTGAAGCTTTCTTT; CDR3aa: CASIRGTAGTEAFF
abundance: NA; v_gene: TRBV3-1/TRBV3-2; j_gene: TRBJ2-1; d_gene: NA; CDR3nt: TGTGCCAGCAGACATCAGGGCAGAAGGGCCAATGAGCAGTTCTTC; CDR3aa: CASRHQGRRANEQFF
abundance: NA; v_gene: TRBV20-1; j_gene: TRBJ2-5; d_gene: NA; CDR3nt: TGCAGTGCTAGCAGACTGGCCCAGTACTTC; CDR3aa: CSASRLAQYF
abundance: NA; v_gene: TRBV6-4; j_gene: TRBJ2-1; d_gene: TRBD2; CDR3nt: TGTGCCAGCAGTGCCCTCGGACTAGCGGGCTTCGGTGAGCAGTTCTTC; CDR3aa: CASSALGLAGFGEQFF
abundance: NA; v_gene: TRBV5-5; j_gene: TRBJ1-5; d_gene: NA; CDR3nt: TGTGCCAGCAGCGCAAACCCGGGAGCACATCAGCCCCAGCATTTT; CDR3aa: CASSANPGAHQPQHF
abundance: NA; v_gene: TRBV6-5; j_gene: TRBJ2-3; d_gene: TRBD2; CDR3nt: TGTGCCAGCAGTACTAGCGGGGGGGCCTGGGATACGCAGTATTTT; CDR3aa: CASSTSGGAWDTQYF
abundance: NA; v_gene: TRBV6-5; j_gene: TRBJ2-3; d_gene: TRBD1; CDR3nt: TGTGCCAGCAGTTACCGGGCAGGGGGCAAAGATACGCAGTATTTT; CDR3aa: CASSYRAGGKDTQYF
abundance: NA; v_gene: TRBV3-1/TRBV3-2; j_gene: TRBJ2-2; d_gene: TRBD2; CDR3nt: TGTGCCAGCAGCGGGACTACCCCCGGCACCGGGGAGCTGTTTTTT; CDR3aa: CASSGTTPGTGELFF
abundance: NA; v_gene: TRBV2; j_gene: TRBJ2-1; d_gene: TRBD2; CDR3nt: TGTGCCAGCAGTGCCCTTAGCGGGGGGGCTTATGAGCAGTTCTTC; CDR3aa: CASSALSGGAYEQFF
abundance: NA; v_gene: TRBV29-1; j_gene: TRBJ2-5; d_gene: NA; CDR3nt: TGCAGCGTCGACGCTAGGGGGGAGACCCAGTACTTC; CDR3aa: CSVDARGETQYF
abundance: NA; v_gene: TRBV5-1; j_gene: TRBJ2-5; d_gene: TRBD2; CDR3nt: TGCGCCAGCAGCTTGGGGACTAGCGGGGGGGCCCAAGAGACCCAGTACTTC; CDR3aa: CASSLGTSGGAQETQYF
abundance: once; v_gene: TRBV7-8; j_gene: TRBJ2-7; d_gene: NA; CDR3nt: TGTGCCAGCAGCTTTCGCCCGAGCTACGAGCAGTACTTC; CDR3aa: CASSFRPSYEQYF
abundance: NA; v_gene: TRBV6-2/TRBV6-3; j_gene: TRBJ2-7; d_gene: TRBD2; CDR3nt: TGTGCCAGCAGTTACCGACTAGCGGGGTCCCACGAGCAGTACTTC; CDR3aa: CASSYRLAGSHEQYF
abundance: NA; v_gene: TRBV18; j_gene: TRBJ2-5; d_gene: NA; CDR3nt: TGTGCCAGCTCACCGGGCTGGGGGCGGGAAGAGACCCAGTACTTC; CDR3aa: CASSPGWGREETQYF
abundance: NA; v_gene: TRBV9; j_gene: TRBJ2-5; d_gene: NA; CDR3nt: TGTGCCAGCAGCGTAGAGCGAGAGACCCAGTACTTC; CDR3aa: CASSVERETQYF
abundance: NA; v_gene: TRBV27; j_gene: TRBJ2-1; d_gene: NA; CDR3nt: TGTGCCAGCAGAGGACTTTCCGACCCCTACTCCTACAATGAGCAGTTCTTC; CDR3aa: CASRGLSDPYSYNEQFF
abundance: NA; v_gene: TRBV9; j_gene: TRBJ1-1; d_gene: NA; CDR3nt: TGTGCCAGCAGCGTAGCGGCGGGGAACACTGAAGCTTTCTTT; CDR3aa: CASSVAAGNTEAFF
abundance: NA; v_gene: TRBV11-1; j_gene: TRBJ2-1; d_gene: NA; CDR3nt: TGTGCCAGCAGCTTCGAGGATTACAATGAGCAGTTCTTC; CDR3aa: CASSFEDYNEQFF
abundance: NA; v_gene: TRBV7-8; j_gene: TRBJ2-1; d_gene: NA; CDR3nt: TGTGCCAGCAGCTCAAGACAGTCCAATGAGCAGTTCTTC; CDR3aa: CASSSRQSNEQFF
abundance: NA; v_gene: TRBV6-5; j_gene: TRBJ1-5; d_gene: NA; CDR3nt: TGTGCCAGCAGCCTGGGACATCCTCAGCCCCAGCATTTT; CDR3aa: CASSLGHPQPQHF
abundance: NA; v_gene: TRBV6-5; j_gene: TRBJ1-1; d_gene: NA; CDR3nt: TGTGCCAGCAGAAGTACAGGGCCTGGCACTGAAGCTTTCTTT; CDR3aa: CASRSTGPGTEAFF
abundance: NA; v_gene: TRBV12-5; j_gene: TRBJ2-1; d_gene: NA; CDR3nt: TGTGCTAGTGGTTTGCGGGAGTACAATGAGCAGTTCTTC; CDR3aa: CASGLREYNEQFF
abundance: NA; v_gene: TRBV6-5; j_gene: TRBJ1-6; d_gene: NA; CDR3nt: TGTGCCAGCCTCTCGACGGGGAATTCACCCCTCCACTTT; CDR3aa: CASLSTGNSPLHF
abundance: NA; v_gene: TRBV5-1; j_gene: TRBJ2-3; d_gene: TRBD2; CDR3nt: TGCGCCAGCAGCTTGGCCGGGGTAGCGGGGATGGGCACAGATACGCAGTATTTT; CDR3aa: CASSLAGVAGMGTDTQYF
abundance: NA; v_gene: TRBV4-2; j_gene: TRBJ2-5; d_gene: TRBD2; CDR3nt: TGTGCCAGCAGCCAAGTCCCCGGGGGGTACCAAGAGACCCAGTACTTC; CDR3aa: CASSQVPGGYQETQYF
abundance: NA; v_gene: TRBV28; j_gene: TRBJ2-3; d_gene: TRBD2; CDR3nt: TGTGCCAGCAATCCGGGAGGGAGCACAGATACGCAGTATTTT; CDR3aa: CASNPGGSTDTQYF
abundance: NA; v_gene: TRBV29-1; j_gene: TRBJ2-5; d_gene: NA; CDR3nt: TGCAGCGTTGTCCCCGGGACTCCTGGAGGGACCCAGTACTTC; CDR3aa: CSVVPGTPGGTQYF
abundance: NA; v_gene: TRBV9; j_gene: TRBJ1-2; d_gene: NA; CDR3nt: TGTGCCAGCAGCGTAGACCAGGGCCCGGCGGGAGGCTACACCTTC; CDR3aa: CASSVDQGPAGGYTF
abundance: few; v_gene: TRBV2; j_gene: TRBJ2-3; d_gene: TRBD2; CDR3nt: TGTGCCAGCAGTGAAGCACGAGAAGCGGGGGGTTCAGATACGCAGTATTTT; CDR3aa: CASSEAREAGGSDTQYF
abundance: NA; v_gene: TRBV25-1; j_gene: TRBJ2-3; d_gene: NA; CDR3nt: TGTGCCAGCAGTGAATGGCAGGGGCGGGCAGATACGCAGTATTTT; CDR3aa: CASSEWQGRADTQYF